A single sample gave rise to the 15 T cell receptor beta chains below, sequenced in a study of naive and memory T cell subsets. Regarding the study as a whole: Naive repertoires, especially CD8, held a few larger clonotypes, possibly memory cells re-expressing CD45RA.

The beta constant-region primer was an equimolar mix of two oligonucleotides covering TRBC1 and TRBC2. Four rounds of PCR amplified the ligated cDNA using nested alpha and beta constant-region primers plus SP2. TCRdb used MiXCR to reprocess the UMI-ligation and nested PCR reads, holding one entry per CDR3 protein. Found here are 140,000 to 150,000 distinct CDR3 sequences, over 20% of them singletons; the top ten hold around 0.097%. These receptors have no known antigen. The sequencing input was naive CD4+ T cells from blood. These receptors were collected from a human donor in good health.

DNA of the CDR3: TGTGCCAGCAGCCAAGTTAAACGAGAGACCCAGTACTTC. Amino acid sequence: CASSQVKRETQYF. This chain joins TRBV14 and TRBJ2-5; no clear D gene. V lost 1 base, J lost 4 bases, and 7 bases lay in between. Looked up from germline, CDR1 is SGHDN and CDR2 is FVKESK. The CDR3 runs 13 residues. Looking up the rest from reference TRBV14 and TRBJ2-5 gives the full variable domain: EAGVTQFPSHSVIEKGQTVTLRCDPISGHDNLYWYRRVMGKEIKFLLHFVKESKQDESGMPNNRFLAERTGGTYSTLKVQPAELEDSGVYFCASSQVKRETQYFGPGTRLLVL.

The chain combines TRBV7-8 with TRBJ1-6; D remains ambiguous. The V gene's germline CDR1 is SGHVS and CDR2 FQNEAQ. Trimming stripped 0 bases from V and 4 bases from J, with 7 bases between. The CDR3 length is 15 residues. CDR3 loop: CASSLALGYNSPLHF. The DNA of the CDR3 is TGTGCCAGCAGCTTAGCGCTGGGGTATAATTCACCCCTCCACTTT.

The table lists this clonotype with a few counts. As DNA, the CDR3 is TGTGCCAGCAGTGAAGCGCCCAGGGGGAATGAGCAGTTCTTC. The encoded protein is CASSEAPRGNEQFF. The chain links TRBV6-1 to TRBJ2-1; 7 nucleotides align to TRBD1. The CDR3 extends over 14 amino acids. CDR1 is MNHNS, CDR2 SASEGT, per germline. Unmatched junction bases numbered 3, after V lost 0 bases and J lost 7 bases.

The V and J genes are TRBV20-1 and TRBJ1-6; D unclear. Germline V gene lookup returns CDR1 DFQATT and CDR2 SNEGSKA (reference sequence). The CDR3 has 15 amino acids. V lost 6 bases and J lost 7, with 19 bases in between. CDR3 loop: CSALWHGLGNSPLHF. The CDR3 nucleotides are TGCAGTGCCCTGTGGCATGGGTTGGGCAATTCACCCCTCCACTTT.

This clonotype has only a few counts. The V call is TRBV24-1, the J call TRBJ2-2; D might be TRBD1 (5 bases). Trimming left V 3 bases short and J 4 bases short, with 20 bases between. CDR1 KGHDR and CDR2 SFDVKD come from the germline V gene. There are 18 residues in the CDR3. DNA for the CDR3: TGTGCCACCAGTGATGCTCCTCAGGGAAAAGTACGCACCGGGGAGCTGTTTTTT. It encodes CATSDAPQGKVRTGELFF.

The V and J genes are TRBV7-2 and TRBJ2-1, with D hard to call. Between the trimmed V and J ends, which lost 1 base and 6 bases, there was a span of 13 bases. The germline V gene encodes CDR1 SGHTA and CDR2 FQGNSA. The CDR3 is made up of 15 amino acids. CDR3 in amino acids: CASSLGGSQRNEQFF. CDR3 in DNA: TGTGCCAGCAGCTTAGGTGGGTCTCAGCGCAATGAGCAGTTCTTC.

This chain links TRBV6-2 or TRBV6-3 with TRBJ2-5, with TRBD1 identical over 10 bases. Germline CDR1 reads MNHEY; CDR2 reads SVGEGT. V gave up 6 bases and J gave up 0 bases; unmatched junction bases: 7. This CDR3 has 16 residues. CDR3 sequence: CASRRGTGVYQETQYF. The CDR3 DNA reads as TGTGCCAGCAGAAGGGGGACAGGGGTGTACCAAGAGACCCAGTACTTC.

The chain couples TRBV28 to TRBJ2-1, with D perhaps TRBD2 (5 bases). There are 15 residues in the CDR3. Trimming shortened V by 10 bases and J by 6 bases, and 22 bases separated the two germline ends. Per germline, CDR1 MDHEN and CDR2 SYDVKM. CDR3 DNA sequence: TGTGCCACCCTGTCCCCCGGGCCCGGAGGCAATGAGCAGTTCTTC. Residues: CATLSPGPGGNEQFF.

The chain carries TRBV12-3 or TRBV12-4 and TRBJ2-1, with a tentative D call TRBD1 (6 bases). The CDR3 has 15 amino acids. The germline V and J ends were trimmed by 5 bases and 5 bases, with 16 bases remaining between them. The CDR3 nucleotides read TGTGCCAGCAGTACACGACAGGTCTCTGACAATGAGCAGTTCTTC. The encoded protein is CASSTRQVSDNEQFF.

This clonotype has a count of ten or more. The chain combines TRBV20-1 with TRBJ1-5; TRBD1 aligns across 7 bases. Trimming took 4 bases from V and 1 from J; bases not matched to a gene: 7. Germline assignment: CDR1 DFQATT and CDR2 SNEGSKA (reference sequence). The CDR3 is made up of 15 amino acids. The CDR3 DNA reads as TGCAGTGCTATGCGTTTGGGACAGAGCAATCAGCCCCAGCATTTT. As protein: CSAMRLGQSNQPQHF.

This clonotype occurred a few times. As DNA, the CDR3 is TGTGCCAGCTCACCTCGGACAGGGAAAAGCCAGAATGAGCAGTTCTTC. It encodes CASSPRTGKSQNEQFF. V usage is TRBV18 and J usage is TRBJ2-1; TRBD1 agrees at 8 bases. The CDR3 spans 16 residues. The V gene end was trimmed by 3 bases and the J gene end by 7 bases; junction bases not matched to a gene: 11. CDR1 is KGHSH and CDR2 is LQKENI in the germline V gene. Full variable domain (remainder filled in from reference TRBV18 and TRBJ2-1): NAGVMQNPRHLVRRRGQEARLRCSPMKGHSHVYWYRQLPEEGLKFMVYLQKENIIDESGMPKERFSAEFPKEGPSILRIQQVVRGDSAAYFCASSPRTGKSQNEQFFGPGTRLTVL.

This clonotype is a singleton in its sample. This chain connects TRBV20-1 to TRBJ1-5; TRBD1 matches at 7 bases. Germline CDR1 DFQATT, CDR2 SNEGSKA (reference sequence). The V gene end was trimmed by 6 bases and the J gene end by 2 bases; junction bases not matched to a gene: 4. The CDR3 is 13 amino acids. The CDR3: CSAEGQGNQPQHF. CDR3 sequence (DNA): TGCAGTGCGGAAGGACAGGGCAATCAGCCCCAGCATTTT.

This clonotype appeared many times. This sequence joins TRBV12-3 or TRBV12-4 and TRBJ2-7, with 8 bases lining up with TRBD1. V dropped 6 bases and J dropped 3; count of bases not matched to a gene: 7. The CDR3 length is 14 residues. The CDR3 coding sequence is TGTGCCAGCAGCCGTGGACAGGGTAGCTACGAGCAGTACTTC. Translation gives CASSRGQGSYEQYF.

V gene TRBV3-1 combines with J gene TRBJ1-2, with TRBD1 matching over 8 bases. V lost 2 bases and J lost 7; bases outside the gene matches: 12. This CDR3 spans 16 amino acids. CDR1 is LGHDT and CDR2 is YNNKEL in the germline V gene (reference sequence). CDR3 sequence: CASSQISGTGAVGYTF. In DNA, the CDR3 is TGTGCCAGCAGCCAAATATCCGGGACAGGCGCCGTTGGCTACACCTTC.

V is TRBV2 and J is TRBJ2-1; the match to TRBD2 covers 12 bases. Germline loops: CDR1 SNHLY, CDR2 FYNNEI. The V and J ends lost 2 bases and 15 bases, in that order; junction bases with no gene match: 11. The CDR3 loop spans 15 amino acids. The DNA of the CDR3 is TGTGCCAGCAGTGAACGGTCTAGCGGGAGGGCCGTCGGGTTCTTC. Protein: CASSERSSGRAVGFF.